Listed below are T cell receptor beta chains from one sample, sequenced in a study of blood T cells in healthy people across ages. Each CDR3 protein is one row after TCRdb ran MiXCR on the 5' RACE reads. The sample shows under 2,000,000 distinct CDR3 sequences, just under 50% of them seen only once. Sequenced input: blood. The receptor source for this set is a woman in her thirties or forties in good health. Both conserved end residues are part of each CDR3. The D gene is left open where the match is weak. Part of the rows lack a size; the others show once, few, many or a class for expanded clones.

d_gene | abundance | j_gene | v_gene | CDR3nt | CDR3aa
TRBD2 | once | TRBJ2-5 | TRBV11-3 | TGTGCCAGCAGCAAGGGACTAGCGGGTAGGAACCAAGAGACCCAGTACTTC | CASSKGLAGRNQETQYF
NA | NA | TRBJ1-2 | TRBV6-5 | TGTGCCAGCAGATTCTCCTTTACCCCTCATGGCTACACCTTC | CASRFSFTPHGYTF
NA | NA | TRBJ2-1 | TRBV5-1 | TGCGCCAGCGCATTTCAGGGGCGGTACAATGAGCAGTTCTTC | CASAFQGRYNEQFF
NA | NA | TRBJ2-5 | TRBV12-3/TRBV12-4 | TGTGCCAGCAGTTTAGCCGAGGGTTCAGAGACCCAGTACTTC | CASSLAEGSETQYF
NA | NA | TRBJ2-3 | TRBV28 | TGTGCCAGCTGGTCCTTCACAGATACGCAGTATTTT | CASWSFTDTQYF
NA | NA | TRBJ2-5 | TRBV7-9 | TGTGCCAGCAGCTTAAGGACAATGACAGAGACCCAGTACTTC | CASSLRTMTETQYF
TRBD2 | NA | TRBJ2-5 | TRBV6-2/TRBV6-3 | TGTGCCAGCACCCACGGACTAGCGGTGGAGACCCAGTACTTC | CASTHGLAVETQYF
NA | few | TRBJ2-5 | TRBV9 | TGTGCCAGCAGCGATGGGGCCAGGGGATCAGAGACCCAGTACTTC | CASSDGARGSETQYF
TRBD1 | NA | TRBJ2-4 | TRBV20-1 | TGCAGCGCCGGGACAGGGTGGTTGGACAAAAACATTCAGTACTTC | CSAGTGWLDKNIQYF
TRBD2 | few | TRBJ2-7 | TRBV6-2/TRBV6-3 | TGTGCCAGCAGTTACCAAGTAGCGGGGGCCCTCTCCTACGAGCAGTACTTC | CASSYQVAGALSYEQYF
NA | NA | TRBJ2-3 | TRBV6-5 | TGTGCCAGCAGTTACTCTTTCCCAGGAGGTTCCGCAGATACGCAGTATTTT | CASSYSFPGGSADTQYF
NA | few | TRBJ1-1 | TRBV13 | TGTGCCAGCAGCTCCCGAAGGGAGGGGAGCACTGAAGCTTTCTTT | CASSSRREGSTEAFF
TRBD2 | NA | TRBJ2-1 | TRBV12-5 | TGTGCTAGTGGTTTTGAGGGACTAGCGGGGGCCCCCAACAATGAGCAGTTCTTC | CASGFEGLAGAPNNEQFF